Following are 9 T cell receptor beta chains from one sample sequenced in a study of HIV-infected patients and healthy controls. Alpha and beta constant-region primers primed reverse transcription of around 0.5 ug RNA. Alpha and beta chain libraries were made separately by chain-specific third strand synthesis with multiplexing indices. TCRdb ran MiXCR on the 5' RACE reads and lists one entry per CDR3 protein. Counted here are about 7,400 distinct CDR3 sequences, less than 9.5% occurring once; the ten biggest clones make up 15% to 20%. The repertoire came from unfractionated whole blood and reflected all unsorted peripheral T cells. The material was blood, obtained before antiretroviral therapy. These receptors all come from an adult with HIV infection.

In this sample, this clonotype turned up many times. This rearrangement joins TRBV12-3 or TRBV12-4 to TRBJ1-2, with D unclear. With 7 bases removed from V and 1 base from J, the gap between germline ends came to 10 bases. The length of the CDR3 is 13 residues. CDR3 sequence: CASTPDHNYGYTF. As DNA, the CDR3 is TGTGCCAGCACCCCGGACCATAACTATGGCTACACCTTC.

This clonotype was picked up many times. J is TRBJ2-5 and V is TRBV27, with TRBD1 identical over 7 bases. Germline V gene sequence: CDR1 MNHEY, CDR2 SMNVEV (reference sequence). V dropped 6 bases and J dropped 5; count of bases not matched to a gene: 6. The CDR3 spans 13 residues. CDR3 protein: CASSFDRAETQYF. Written as DNA, the CDR3 is TGTGCCAGCAGCTTTGACAGGGCTGAGACCCAGTACTTC.

At least ten counts were recorded for this clonotype. DNA of the CDR3: TGTGCCAGCAGCCCAGGACGGCAGGGGATGGACACTGAAGCTTTCTTT. Encoded protein: CASSPGRQGMDTEAFF. The chain recombines TRBV7-9 with TRBJ1-1; D may be TRBD1 (6 bases). V was trimmed by 5 bases and J by 3 bases, leaving 19 bases between them. The CDR3 spans 16 residues. Looked up from germline, CDR1 is SEHNR and CDR2 is FQNEAQ (reference sequence). Full variable domain (rest looked up from reference TRBV7-9 and TRBJ1-1): DTGVSQNPRHKITKRGQNVTFRCDPISEHNRLYWYRQTLGQGPEFLTYFQNEAQLEKSRLLSDRFSAERPKGSFSTLEIQRTEQGDSAMYLCASSPGRQGMDTEAFFGQGTRLTVV.

This clonotype qualifies as medium-sized (0.01 to 0.1%). The V call is TRBV3-1, the J call TRBJ2-3; 11 nucleotides agree with TRBD2. V shed 1 base, J shed 2 bases, and the junction held 2 bases outside the gene matches. The germline V gene encodes CDR1 LGHDT and CDR2 YNNKEL (reference sequence). CDR3 length equals 16 residues. CDR3 sequence: CASSQALAGATDTQYF. The CDR3 coding sequence is TGTGCCAGCAGCCAAGCACTAGCGGGGGCCACAGATACGCAGTATTTT.

There are many counts of this clonotype. The chain has TRBV13 and TRBJ2-1; tentatively, D is TRBD1 or TRBD2 (7 bases each). The CDR3 is 15 residues long. The V gene lost 4 bases and the J gene lost 6 bases, with 16 bases spanning the gap. Germline V gives CDR1 PRHDT, CDR2 FYEKMQ (reference sequence). The CDR3 DNA follows: TGTGCCAGCAGCTCGCGGGGGCCAGGGGGCAATGAGCAGTTCTTC. Translating it yields CASSSRGPGGNEQFF. Full variable domain (missing parts from reference TRBV13 and TRBJ2-1): AAGVIQSPRHLIKEKRETATLKCYPIPRHDTVYWYQQGPGQDPQFLISFYEKMQSDKGSIPDRFSAQQFSDYHSELNMSSLELGDSALYFCASSSRGPGGNEQFFGPGTRLTVL.

This chain links TRBV7-2 with TRBJ1-3; D unclear. CDR1 is SGHTA, CDR2 FQGNSA, per germline. The CDR3 contains 15 residues. Trimming removed 5 bases from V and 0 bases from J, with 11 bases in between. This CDR3 is CASSLLPSSGNTIYF. The CDR3 DNA follows: TGTGCCAGCAGCCTGCTCCCGAGCTCTGGAAACACCATATATTTT.

By share, this clonotype ranks as medium-sized. This CDR3 is CASGRQEVEQFF. As DNA, the CDR3 is TGTGCCAGCGGGCGACAGGAGGTAGAGCAGTTCTTC. The chain combines TRBV6-1 with TRBJ2-1, with D maybe TRBD1 (6 bases). Germline V lookup: CDR1 MNHNS, CDR2 SASEGT. This CDR3 contains 12 residues. V gave up 8 bases and J gave up 10 bases, with 15 bases separating them.

This clonotype has a count of ten or more. The genes are TRBV19 and TRBJ1-1; TRBD1 aligns across 12 bases. The J segment lost 3 bases and the V segment lost 6 bases, leaving 8 bases of the junction unmatched. The CDR3 consists of 16 residues. Germline assignment: CDR1 LNHDA and CDR2 SQIVND (reference sequence). In nucleotides, the CDR3 is TGTGCCAGTAGCCCCCGGGACAGGGGGCTATACACTGAAGCTTTCTTT. Translation gives CASSPRDRGLYTEAFF.

The chain joins TRBV6-5 to TRBJ2-7; 9 bases line up with TRBD1. The germline V gene has CDR1 MNHEY and CDR2 SVGAGI. CDR3 length: 14 amino acids. Trimming removed 2 bases from V and 5 bases from J; junction bases left unmatched: 4. The CDR3 DNA reads as TGTGCCAGCAGTTACGACAGGGGGATCGACGAGCAGTACTTC. Translated, it gives CASSYDRGIDEQYF.